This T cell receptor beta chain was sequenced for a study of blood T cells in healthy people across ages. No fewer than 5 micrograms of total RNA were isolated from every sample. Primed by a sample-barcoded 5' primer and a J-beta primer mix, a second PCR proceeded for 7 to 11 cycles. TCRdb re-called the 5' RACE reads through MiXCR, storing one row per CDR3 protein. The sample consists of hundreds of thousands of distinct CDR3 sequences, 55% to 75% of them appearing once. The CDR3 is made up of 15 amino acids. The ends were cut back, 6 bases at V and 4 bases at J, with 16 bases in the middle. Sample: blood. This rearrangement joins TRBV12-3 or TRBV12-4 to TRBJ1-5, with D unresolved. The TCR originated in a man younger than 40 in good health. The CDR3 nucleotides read TGTGCCAGCAGCCGAAGGACGGGTAGAAATCAGCCCCAGCATTTT. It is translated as CASSRRTGRNQPQHF.